The clone carrying this T cell receptor (beta chain) was seen at least ten times. Its antigen is unidentified. The V and J ends lost 4 bases and 0 bases respectively, with 10 bases between them. CDR1 is SGDLS and CDR2 is YYNGEE in the germline V gene. CDR3 length equals 14 residues. Quantitative 5'-RACE with molecular barcodes produced the TCR beta libraries. MiXCR, run by TCRdb on the 5' RACE reads, gives a single entry per CDR3 protein. The sample shows roughly 140,000 distinct CDR3 sequences, around 43% of them seen only once. The entry originates in a study of CD8 T cells in ankylosing spondylitis. Points from the study as a whole: The study looked at matched synovial fluid samples from ankylosing spondylitis patients. Disease-linked clones were reported to be significantly enriched there. For ankylosing spondylitis blood, a TCR beta motif of 7 to 9 highly homologous variants appeared characteristic.

The sequence was obtained from a male donor with ankylosing spondylitis. Sequencing used synovial fluid, either unsorted or a sorted T cell fraction (not recorded which). This chain connects TRBV9 to TRBJ2-5, with TRBD2 as a possible D gene (6 bases). The CDR3 DNA reads as TGTGCCAGCAGCCCCTGGGAGGACCAAGAGACCCAGTACTTC. Translated: CASSPWEDQETQYF. The full variable domain, with the rest looked up from reference TRBV9 and TRBJ2-5, is DSGVTQTPKHLITATGQRVTLRCSPRSGDLSVYWYQQSLDQGLQFLIQYYNGEERAKGNILERFSAQQFPDLHSELNLSSLELGDSALYFCASSPWEDQETQYFGPGTRLLVL.